These 10 T cell receptor beta chains were sequenced from one sample in a study of T cell changes during pregnancy in multiple sclerosis. Profiling relied on immunoSEQ multiplex PCR, and the TCRdb table lists in-frame clones only, not all of them. The data show some 47,000 clones, approximately 96% seen once. This specimen was peripheral blood, taken in the second trimester of pregnancy. The receptors were gathered from a female donor with multiple sclerosis, enrolled in a pregnancy study.

This chain links TRBV19 with TRBJ1-6; 8 bases agree with TRBD1. From germline, CDR1 is LNHDA and CDR2 SQIVND (reference sequence). CDR3 length equals 13 residues. V trimming: 9 bases; J trimming: 6 bases; junction bases outside the gene matches: 4. The CDR3 loop reads CASRDRPNSPLHF. DNA for the CDR3: TGTGCCAGCCGGGACAGGCCTAATTCACCCCTCCACTTT.

The chain is built from TRBV7-2 and TRBJ2-7, with 7 bases fitting TRBD2. The V segment lost 1 base and the J segment 3 bases; nucleotides outside the gene matches: 9. The CDR3 has 16 amino acids. The germline CDR1 and CDR2 sequences are SGHTA and FQGNSA. In DNA form, the CDR3 reads TGTGCCAGCAGCTTAGGACTTACTAGCGATAGCTACGAGCAGTACTTC. Protein product: CASSLGLTSDSYEQYF.

This sequence joins TRBV6-1 and TRBJ1-2; TRBD1 aligns across 7 bases. The germline V gene encodes CDR1 MNHNS and CDR2 SASEGT. The CDR3 is 14 residues long. V lost 6 bases, J lost 5 bases, and 9 bases stayed unmatched. The CDR3 reads CASSHGQVQYGYTF. The CDR3 DNA sequence: TGTGCCAGCAGCCATGGACAGGTCCAATATGGCTACACCTTC.

A single count supports this clone. CDR3 region: CASSSLPDTQYF. In DNA form, the CDR3 reads TGTGCCAGCAGTTCCCTCCCAGATACGCAGTATTTT. The chain has TRBV28 and TRBJ2-3; D remains ambiguous. Deletions cut 4 bases from V and 4 bases from J, with 6 bases between. The CDR3 has 12 residues. Germline CDR1 MDHEN, CDR2 SYDVKM.

This chain links TRBV19 with TRBJ1-6; tentatively, D is TRBD1 (5 bases). Germline loops: CDR1 LNHDA, CDR2 SQIVND (reference sequence). The CDR3 is 15 amino acids. Trimming took off 7 bases at V and 4 bases at J, with 14 bases between the two ends. The CDR3 DNA reads TGTGCCAGTACCCGGACACGAGAGTATAATTCACCCCTCCACTTT. This codes for CASTRTREYNSPLHF.

The J gene is TRBJ1-5, the V gene TRBV19, with 7 bases that match TRBD1. V shed 3 bases and J 6 bases; nucleotides not matched to a gene: 8. This CDR3 has 15 residues. The germline gives CDR1 LNHDA, CDR2 SQIVND (reference sequence). The CDR3 DNA sequence: TGTGCCAGTAGTATCCAATCCGGGACAGCTCAGCCCCAGCATTTT. Amino acids: CASSIQSGTAQPQHF.

This chain joins TRBV7-9 and TRBJ2-7; 10 bases agree with TRBD2. The CDR3 consists of 15 residues. Germline V gives CDR1 SEHNR, CDR2 FQNEAQ (reference sequence). The ends lost 2 bases at V and 7 bases at J; junction bases unmatched: 8. The CDR3: CASSLLIAGGGEQYF. The DNA for the CDR3 is TGTGCCAGCAGCTTACTGATAGCGGGGGGTGGAGAGCAGTACTTC.

The chain links TRBV6-1 to TRBJ2-3, with 7 bases matching TRBD2. The CDR3 sequence is 17 residues long. Per the germline V gene, CDR1 is MNHNS and CDR2 is SASEGT. V trimming: 0 bases; J trimming: 0 bases; junction bases outside the gene matches: 6. Here the CDR3 DNA reads TGTGCCAGCAGTGAAGCGCTAGCGGCAGTTAGCACAGATACGCAGTATTTT. Its protein product is CASSEALAAVSTDTQYF.

The chain carries TRBV5-4 and TRBJ1-1, with unresolved D. The V and J ends lost 10 bases and 1 base respectively, with 17 bases between them. The length of the CDR3 is 14 residues. Looked up from germline, CDR1 is SGHNT and CDR2 is YYREEE (reference sequence). The chain's CDR3 is CAFERGSSNTEAFF. The CDR3 nucleotides are TGTGCCTTTGAGCGAGGTTCCTCGAACACTGAAGCTTTCTTT. The entire variable domain, with the rest obtained from reference TRBV5-4 and TRBJ1-1, is as follows: ETGVTQSPTHLIKTRGQQVTLRCSSQSGHNTVSWYQQALGQGPQFIFQYYREEENGRGNFPPRFSGLQFPNYSSELNVNALELDDSALYLCAFERGSSNTEAFFGQGTRLTVV.

The J gene is TRBJ2-7, the V gene TRBV9; 7 nucleotides line up with TRBD2. Losses at the gene ends were 0 bases for V and 1 base for J; bases not matched to a gene: 4. CDR3 length: 15 amino acids. In germline, CDR1 is SGDLS, CDR2 YYNGEE. CDR3 sequence (DNA): TGTGCCAGCAGCGTAGAGCCGGGAGGTTCCTACGAGCAGTACTTC. Protein product: CASSVEPGGSYEQYF.